What follows are 32 T cell receptor beta chains derived from one specimen sequenced in a study of CD8+CD57+ T cells in acquired aplastic anemia. The TCR beta profiling, which covered VDJ combination and CDR3 sequence, was carried out using genomic DNA as the template. MiXCR, run by TCRdb on the reads, gives a single entry per CDR3 protein. Of 150,000 to 170,000 distinct CDR3 sequences in the sample, about 48% were seen once. Previously, flow cytometry had revealed CD8+CD57+ cell expansion in the patients chosen for sequencing. Sequenced: sorted CD4+, CD8+, or CD8+CD57+ T cells (not recorded which) from PBMCs. These receptors came from a human donor with aplastic anemia.

The chain has TRBV6-1 and TRBJ2-2; D is possibly TRBD1 or TRBD2 (6 bases each). V was trimmed by 6 bases and J by 3 bases, leaving 17 bases between them. Germline values: CDR1 MNHNS, CDR2 SASEGT. The CDR3 is 16 residues long. The CDR3 DNA sequence: TGTGCCAGCAGGGTGTTGGGGGGCGGGGACACCGGGGAGCTGTTTTTT. Translation gives CASRVLGGGDTGELFF.

In its sample, this clonotype is medium-sized. The chain recombines TRBV20-1 with TRBJ2-3, with 8 nucleotides matching TRBD2. V was pared by 0 bases and J by 0 bases, with 5 bases of the junction left unmatched. Germline CDR1 reads DFQATT; CDR2 reads SNEGSKA (reference sequence). The CDR3 is made up of 16 amino acids. This CDR3 reads CSARDSTSVSTDTQYF. CDR3 bases: TGCAGTGCTAGAGATTCGACTAGCGTGAGCACAGATACGCAGTATTTT.

As DNA, the CDR3 is TGCAGTGCAAGGACTAGCGGGGAAAACTATGGCTACACCTTC. Its translation: CSARTSGENYGYTF. This sequence joins TRBV20-1 and TRBJ1-2; D ambiguous. The germline V gene encodes CDR1 DFQATT and CDR2 SNEGSKA (reference sequence). The CDR3 has 14 residues. Trimming took off 6 bases at V and 2 bases at J, with 16 bases between the two ends.

CDR3 region: CASSQEASSSYNSPLHF. CDR3 sequence (DNA): TGTGCCAGCTCACAGGAGGCCTCGAGCTCCTATAATTCACCCCTCCACTTT. This chain connects TRBV18 to TRBJ1-6; D unclear. Germline CDR1 KGHSH, CDR2 LQKENI. The CDR3 consists of 17 residues. The V gene lost 4 bases and the J gene lost 0 bases, with 13 bases spanning the gap. Based on the CDR3 plus reference TRBV18 and TRBJ1-6, the full variable domain is NAGVMQNPRHLVRRRGQEARLRCSPMKGHSHVYWYRQLPEEGLKFMVYLQKENIIDESGMPKERFSAEFPKEGPSILRIQQVVRGDSAAYFCASSQEASSSYNSPLHFGNGTRLTVT.

The rearrangement joins TRBV11-2 to TRBJ1-2; 8 bases fit TRBD1. The junction had 7 bases not matched to a gene; V was cut back by 1 base and J by 3 bases. Germline values: CDR1 SGHAT, CDR2 FQNNGV. The CDR3 has 16 residues. The CDR3 bases are TGTGCCAGCAGCTTAGGGTCGGGACAGGAGTACTATGGCTACACCTTC. As protein: CASSLGSGQEYYGYTF. Full variable domain (missing parts from reference TRBV11-2 and TRBJ1-2): EAGVAQSPRYKIIEKRQSVAFWCNPISGHATLYWYQQILGQGPKLLIQFQNNGVVDDSQLPKDRFSAERLKGVDSTLKIQPAKLEDSAVYLCASSLGSGQEYYGYTFGSGTRLTVV.

This clonotype was counted a few times. V usage is TRBV25-1 and J usage is TRBJ1-3; TRBD1 might be the D (5 bases). CDR1 and CDR2 from the germline V gene are MGHDK and SYGVNS. CDR3 length: 17 amino acids. Trimming removed 2 bases at V and 0 bases at J, with 14 bases between. CDR3 bases: TGTGCCAGCAGTGAACCGCCTGGGGGAGACTCTGGAAACACCATATATTTT. Protein: CASSEPPGGDSGNTIYF.

This chain joins TRBV7-2 and TRBJ2-7; tentative D call: TRBD1 (6 bases). Between the trimmed V and J ends, which lost 0 bases and 0 bases, there was a span of 12 bases. Per the germline V gene, CDR1 is SGHTA and CDR2 is FQGNSA. This CDR3 region has 16 residues. The CDR3 region is CASSLAQGSSSYEQYF. The CDR3 region has the DNA TGTGCCAGCAGCTTAGCTCAGGGGTCGAGCTCCTACGAGCAGTACTTC. The variable domain in full, with the rest retrieved from reference TRBV7-2 and TRBJ2-7, is GAGVSQSPSNKVTEKGKDVELRCDPISGHTALYWYRQSLGQGLEFLIYFQGNSAPDKSGLPSDRFSAERTGGSVSTLTIQRTQQEDSAVYLCASSLAQGSSSYEQYFGPGTRLTVT.

The chain uses TRBV7-8 and TRBJ2-7; TRBD1 matches at 12 bases. CDR3 length: 15 residues. V gave up 3 bases and J gave up 6 bases; unmatched junction bases: 6. Germline V gives CDR1 SGHVS, CDR2 FQNEAQ. The CDR3 sequence is CASSLPGQGAGEQYF. Here the CDR3 DNA reads TGTGCCAGCAGCTTGCCGGGACAGGGGGCTGGCGAGCAGTACTTC.

This clonotype was recorded many times. The chain joins TRBV5-1 to TRBJ2-1; D tentatively reads TRBD1 or TRBD2 (5 bases each). The germline V and J ends were trimmed by 4 bases and 5 bases, with 10 bases remaining between them. Germline V gene lookup returns CDR1 SGHRS and CDR2 YFSETQ. There are 13 residues in the CDR3. CDR3 residues: CASSPWGNNEQFF. CDR3 bases: TGCGCCAGCAGCCCCTGGGGGAACAATGAGCAGTTCTTC.

This clonotype was recorded at least ten times. The genes are TRBV19 and TRBJ2-7; 14 nucleotides agree with TRBD2. J was trimmed by 3 bases and V by 7 bases; bases with no gene match: 2. The CDR3 consists of 14 residues. Looked up from germline, CDR1 is LNHDA and CDR2 is SQIVND (reference sequence). CDR3 protein: CASIGTSGSYEQYF. As DNA, the CDR3 is TGTGCCAGTATTGGGACTAGCGGGAGCTACGAGCAGTACTTC. The full variable domain, its missing parts supplied by reference TRBV19 and TRBJ2-7, is DGGITQSPKYLFRKEGQNVTLSCEQNLNHDAMYWYRQDPGQGLRLIYYSQIVNDFQKGDIAEGYSVSREKKESFPLTVTSAQKNPTAFYLCASIGTSGSYEQYFGPGTRLTVT.

Only a few counts were recorded for this clonotype. V is TRBV10-2 and J is TRBJ1-4; 7 bases align to TRBD1. The CDR3 spans 16 residues. Germline V lookup: CDR1 WSHSY, CDR2 SAAADI. V was clipped by 0 bases and J by 6 bases; unmatched bases: 7. Written as DNA, the CDR3 is TGCGCCAGCAGTGAGTCGTTGGTGACAGGGTATGAAAAACTGTTTTTT. The encoded protein is CASSESLVTGYEKLFF.

This clonotype was counted many times. The rearrangement links TRBV4-1 to TRBJ1-2; D is undetermined. Trimming shortened V by 0 bases and J by 4 bases, and 6 bases separated the two germline ends. Germline V gene data show CDR1 as MGHRA and CDR2 as YSYEKL. The CDR3 covers 13 residues. CDR3 sequence (DNA): TGCGCCAGCAGCCAAGATACGGGCTATGGCTACACCTTC. Residues: CASSQDTGYGYTF.

This clonotype was recorded only once. This sequence joins TRBV7-2 and TRBJ2-5, with D perhaps being TRBD1 or TRBD2 (6 bases each). CDR1 SGHTA and CDR2 FQGNSA come from the germline V gene. Between the trimmed V and J ends, which lost 8 bases and 4 bases, there was a span of 14 bases. The CDR3 spans 13 residues. CDR3 coding DNA: TGTGCCAGCGGTCCGGGGGCGCGAGAGACCCAGTACTTC. This sequence encodes CASGPGARETQYF.

The V call is TRBV29-1, the J call TRBJ1-1; maybe TRBD1 (6 bases). V lost 4 bases and J lost 6, with 18 bases in between. The CDR3 runs to 14 residues. Per germline, CDR1 SQVTM and CDR2 ANQGSEA. CDR3 protein: CSVGQNSRGAEAFF. The CDR3 DNA is TGCAGCGTTGGGCAGAACTCCAGGGGCGCTGAAGCTTTCTTT.

This clonotype was seen a few times. The V gene is TRBV10-3, the J gene TRBJ2-3; weak D call: TRBD1 (6 bases). Germline loops: CDR1 ENHRY, CDR2 SYGVKD. This CDR3 has 15 residues. The V end lost 11 bases, the J end lost 0 bases, and 18 bases lay between the germline ends. The CDR3 DNA reads as TGTGCCTCCCAGGGGCCCCAATCCAGCACAGATACGCAGTATTTT. Translation gives CASQGPQSSTDTQYF.

There are many counts of this clonotype. The rearrangement links TRBV6-1 to TRBJ2-1, with TRBD2 as a possible D gene (6 bases). The germline CDR1 and CDR2 sequences are MNHNS and SASEGT. This CDR3 spans 14 amino acids. Trimming took 5 bases from V and 0 from J, leaving 8 bases between them. The CDR3, as DNA: TGTGCCAGCAGTAGGGGAGGCTCCTACAATGAGCAGTTCTTC. This encodes CASSRGGSYNEQFF.

The chain couples TRBV15 to TRBJ2-5, with unresolved D. The length of the CDR3 is 15 residues. The V and J ends lost 0 bases and 4 bases respectively, with 12 bases between them. Germline CDR1 LNHNV, CDR2 YYDKDF (reference sequence). The CDR3 DNA reads as TGTGCCACCAGCAGAGATCGTATTTTCCGAGAGACCCAGTACTTC. Its translation: CATSRDRIFRETQYF.

The sample holds many counts of this clonotype. The rearrangement uses TRBV29-1 and TRBJ1-4; D remains unclear. V gave up 7 bases and J gave up 6 bases, with 9 bases separating them. The CDR3 loop spans 11 amino acids. Germline V CDR1 and CDR2: SQVTM, ANQGSEA. In nucleotides, the CDR3 is TGCAGCGGGTCTCGGGATGAAAAACTGTTTTTT. Translation: CSGSRDEKLFF.

A few counts support this clonotype. The chain joins TRBV7-9 to TRBJ2-2, with 9 positions matching TRBD2. CDR1 is SEHNR, CDR2 FQNEAQ, per germline (reference sequence). Trimming at V came to 4 bases and at J to 0 bases, leaving 3 bases not matched to a gene. The CDR3 length is 16 residues. The CDR3 loop is CASSSSSGTNTGELFF. CDR3 nucleotide sequence: TGTGCCAGCAGCTCTTCTAGCGGGACGAACACCGGGGAGCTGTTTTTT.

The chain has TRBV7-9 and TRBJ2-5; D ambiguous. V was shortened by 2 bases and J by 5 bases, with 15 bases between the two germline ends. Germline V CDR1 and CDR2: SEHNR, FQNEAQ (reference sequence). This CDR3 comprises 15 residues. CDR3 sequence reads: CASSLSTFPAETQYF. CDR3 sequence (DNA): TGTGCCAGCAGCTTAAGCACGTTCCCCGCCGAGACCCAGTACTTC.

As concerns this clonotype: One junction end does not reproduce the germline sequence, and a read error may be involved. The chain couples TRBV12-3 or TRBV12-4 to TRBJ1-2; TRBD1 agrees at 7 bases. The CDR3 runs 13 residues. The DNA of the CDR3 is TGTGCCAGCAGATTAGACAGGGTTAGAGGCTACACCTTC. Residues: CASRLDRVRGYTF.

In this sample, this clonotype turned up many times. The chain links TRBV24-1 to TRBJ2-3, with D possibly TRBD1 on 5 matching bases. Trimming removed 3 bases at V and 2 bases at J, with 11 bases between. This CDR3 contains 15 residues. The germline gives CDR1 KGHDR, CDR2 SFDVKD. CDR3 in DNA: TGTGCCACCAGTGATCATTCGGACACCACAGATACGCAGTATTTT. It specifies CATSDHSDTTDTQYF.

At least ten counts were recorded for this clonotype. V and J are TRBV29-1 and TRBJ1-3, with 7 nucleotides matching TRBD1. Germline CDR1 and CDR2: SQVTM and ANQGSEA. V was pared by 7 bases and J by 4 bases, with 7 bases of the junction left unmatched. The CDR3 has 13 residues. CDR3 residues: CSANGGGGNTIYF. The CDR3 DNA follows: TGCAGCGCTAATGGAGGGGGCGGAAACACCATATATTTT.

This clonotype was counted between two and nine times. The CDR3 loop reads CATSKSGQGAHEQYF. The CDR3 bases are TGTGCCACCAGCAAATCCGGACAGGGTGCCCACGAGCAGTACTTC. This chain links TRBV15 with TRBJ2-7; TRBD1 aligns across 8 bases. The germline CDR1 and CDR2 sequences are LNHNV and YYDKDF (reference sequence). The CDR3 is 15 amino acids. Losses at the gene ends were 4 bases for V and 5 bases for J; bases not matched to a gene: 10.

As to this clonotype: This clone may be a read error of a much larger clone one base away. The J gene is TRBJ2-7, the V gene TRBV7-9; 14 nucleotides align to TRBD2. J lost 7 bases, V lost 4 bases, and 6 bases had no gene match. Germline CDR1 and CDR2: SEHNR and FQNEAQ (reference sequence). This CDR3 has 15 residues. CDR3: CASSSTSGGAFEQYF. In nucleotides, the CDR3 is TGTGCCAGCAGCTCGACTAGCGGGGGGGCCTTTGAGCAGTACTTC.

This clonotype was counted ten times or more. The chain recombines TRBV29-1 with TRBJ1-2, with D perhaps TRBD1 (5 bases). The germline V and J ends were trimmed by 4 bases and 0 bases, with 9 bases remaining between them. The germline CDR1 and CDR2 sequences are SQVTM and ANQGSEA. CDR3 length: 13 residues. The CDR3 nucleotides read TGCAGCGTTGGGGACCGAGCTAACTATGGCTACACCTTC. Amino acid sequence: CSVGDRANYGYTF.

The gene calls are TRBV4-1 and TRBJ1-5; no clear D gene. Trimming stripped 0 bases from V and 3 bases from J, with 3 bases between. There are 13 residues in the CDR3. Germline CDR1 and CDR2: MGHRA and YSYEKL. The CDR3 region is CASSQENNQPQHF. CDR3 bases: TGCGCCAGCAGCCAAGAGAACAATCAGCCCCAGCATTTT.

This clonotype was seen repeatedly, ten times or more. The rearrangement links TRBV20-1 to TRBJ2-3, with D uncertain. CDR1 and CDR2 from the germline V gene are DFQATT and SNEGSKA (reference sequence). With 3 bases removed from V and 4 bases from J, the gap between germline ends came to 14 bases. CDR3 size: 14 residues. The CDR3 region has the DNA TGCAGTGCTAGGGCTGGGAACGAGGCAGATACGCAGTATTTT. Protein: CSARAGNEADTQYF.

This clonotype was counted many times. The chain links TRBV7-9 to TRBJ1-2; 11 bases agree with TRBD1. Losses at the gene ends were 3 bases for V and 1 base for J; bases not matched to a gene: 1. The CDR3 is 15 amino acids. Germline V gene lookup returns CDR1 SEHNR and CDR2 FQNEAQ (reference sequence). The chain's CDR3 is CASSFGTGGNYGYTF. The CDR3 nucleotides are TGTGCCAGCAGCTTCGGGACAGGGGGTAACTATGGCTACACCTTC.

Ten or more counts support this clonotype. CDR3 residues: CASSRQAGGEQFF. In nucleotides, the CDR3 is TGTGCCAGCAGCCGTCAAGCGGGAGGCGAGCAGTTCTTC. The genes are TRBV7-2 and TRBJ2-1, with 9 bases that match TRBD2. The ends lost 5 bases at V and 10 bases at J; junction bases unmatched: 6. The CDR3 is 13 residues long. Per germline, CDR1 SGHTA and CDR2 FQGNSA.

This clonotype was recorded at least ten times. The CDR3 DNA sequence: TGTGCCAGCAGCCCCCCGGAATATAATTCACCCCTCCACTTT. It yields the protein CASSPPEYNSPLHF. This sequence joins TRBV7-9 and TRBJ1-6, with D uncertain. Germline V gives CDR1 SEHNR, CDR2 FQNEAQ (reference sequence). V was clipped by 5 bases and J by 4 bases, with 9 bases between them. This CDR3 comprises 14 residues.

Many counts were recorded for this clonotype. This rearrangement joins TRBV6-1 to TRBJ1-3; TRBD1 agrees at 8 bases. The CDR3 is 15 amino acids. The V and J ends lost 7 bases and 0 bases, in that order; junction bases with no gene match: 5. CDR1 and CDR2 (germline): MNHNS, SASEGT. CDR3 in amino acids: CASKDRDISGNTIYF. CDR3 nucleotide sequence: TGTGCCAGCAAGGACAGGGACATCTCTGGAAACACCATATATTTT.